Following are 8 T cell receptor beta chains from one sample sequenced in a study of regulatory T cells in long-lasting Graves disease. Noted time point: persistent/refractory GD, antithyroid drugs over 5 years with positive TRAb. Extracted RNA from PBMCs served as the source of the TCR library. Through Arm-PCR of CDR3 regions and iRepertoire HTBI primers, TCR beta libraries were built. TCRdb analysed the multiplex PCR reads with MiXCR anew, one entry per CDR3 protein. Of some 340,000 distinct CDR3 sequences listed, more than 20% are singletons. The source was peripheral blood mononuclear cells (PBMCs), collected when the disease was refractory, from a patient treated with antithyroid drugs. Receptor source: a woman aged 40 to 50 with Graves disease.

J is TRBJ2-7 and V is TRBV30; D unclear. Germline assignment: CDR1 GTSNPN and CDR2 SVGIG (reference sequence). This CDR3 is 13 amino acids long. V was pared by 5 bases and J by 2 bases, with 13 bases between. The CDR3 region is CAWPWPGPYEQYF. The CDR3 DNA reads TGTGCCTGGCCGTGGCCTGGCCCCTACGAGCAGTACTTC.

This rearrangement joins TRBV4-1 to TRBJ1-3; no reliable D call. The germline V gene encodes CDR1 MGHRA and CDR2 YSYEKL. This CDR3 spans 15 amino acids. The V gene lost 4 bases and the J gene lost 0 bases, with 10 bases spanning the gap. Here the CDR3 reads CASSPRLISGNTIYF. The DNA of the CDR3 is TGCGCCAGCAGCCCCAGGCTCATCTCTGGAAACACCATATATTTT.

This clonotype appeared many times. This chain joins TRBV7-8 and TRBJ2-5; 9 bases map to TRBD2. With 3 bases clipped from V and 1 base from J, the junction kept 6 bases outside the gene matches. CDR3 size: 16 residues. Germline CDR1 is SGHVS and CDR2 is FQNEAQ. The CDR3 is CASSLALTSGQETQYF. Here the CDR3 DNA reads TGTGCCAGCAGCTTGGCCTTGACTAGCGGCCAAGAGACCCAGTACTTC.

Notes on this clonotype: Being one base from a much bigger clone, this may be a read error. The chain has TRBV29-1 and TRBJ1-1; D may be TRBD1 (5 bases). Germline values: CDR1 SQVTM, CDR2 ANQGSEA. Trimming stripped 7 bases from V and 5 bases from J, with 20 bases between. The CDR3 runs to 14 residues. CDR3: CSALLAGPVTEAFF. In DNA, the CDR3 is TGCAGCGCCCTTTTGGCAGGGCCAGTGACTGAAGCTTTCTTT.

By frequency in the sample, this clonotype is medium-sized. The J gene is TRBJ1-5, the V gene TRBV2; D remains ambiguous. Germline V gene lookup returns CDR1 SNHLY and CDR2 FYNNEI. V dropped 3 bases and J dropped 3 bases, with 9 bases sitting between them. The CDR3 extends over 14 amino acids. The CDR3 DNA reads as TGTGCCAGCAGTGACTATTATCCCAATCAGCCCCAGCATTTT. The encoded protein is CASSDYYPNQPQHF.

V usage is TRBV29-1 and J usage is TRBJ2-3; D remains unclear. Per the germline V gene, CDR1 is SQVTM and CDR2 is ANQGSEA. V shed 4 bases and J shed 6 bases, with 5 bases lying between them. The CDR3 loop spans 10 amino acids. The chain's CDR3 is CSVVEDTQYF. Written as DNA, the CDR3 is TGCAGCGTTGTTGAGGATACGCAGTATTTT.

The table lists this clonotype with many counts. This chain uses TRBV28 with TRBJ2-2, with D unresolved. CDR1 and CDR2 (germline): MDHEN, SYDVKM. The V and J ends lost 7 bases and 3 bases respectively, with 12 bases between them. CDR3 length: 14 residues. Here the CDR3 reads CASNTGVYTGELFF. The CDR3 DNA is TGTGCCAGCAACACTGGGGTCTACACCGGGGAGCTGTTTTTT.

This clonotype was observed many times. V is TRBV28 and J is TRBJ2-5, with 8 nucleotides matching TRBD2. CDR1 and CDR2 from the germline V gene are MDHEN and SYDVKM. The CDR3 contains 15 residues. Losses at the gene ends were 5 bases for V and 5 bases for J; bases not matched to a gene: 10. In nucleotides, the CDR3 is TGTGCCAGCAGTCATATCGGTTTAGCGGGGGAGACCCAGTACTTC. This codes for CASSHIGLAGETQYF.